This T cell receptor (beta chain) was sequenced in a study of blood T cells in healthy people across ages. Study context: Capturing about one barcoded beta molecule per two T cells was achieved by template switching.

Ten milliliters was the volume of peripheral blood drawn from each donor. Concerning this clonotype: Its antigen is undetermined.

A second PCR, run for about 6 to 11 cycles, used a sample-barcoded 5' primer plus a J-beta primer mix. TCRdb reprocessed the 5' RACE reads via MiXCR and lists one record per CDR3 protein. The table has approximately 1,700,000 distinct CDR3 sequences, 39% seen once. Study-level results: Significant beta diversity loss was already apparent by age about 42, declining roughly linearly.

This CDR3 region has 16 residues. V lost 2 bases to trimming and J lost 0 bases, with 16 bases between them. Germline CDR1 DFQATT, CDR2 SNEGSKA (reference sequence). The specimen sequenced was blood. This sequence was found in a human donor in good health. The chain links TRBV20-1 to TRBJ2-5; D possibly corresponds to TRBD2 (6 bases). Written as DNA, the CDR3 is TGCAGTGCTAGATCCCCCTCAGGAGGGTACCAAGAGACCCAGTACTTC. Residues: CSARSPSGGYQETQYF.